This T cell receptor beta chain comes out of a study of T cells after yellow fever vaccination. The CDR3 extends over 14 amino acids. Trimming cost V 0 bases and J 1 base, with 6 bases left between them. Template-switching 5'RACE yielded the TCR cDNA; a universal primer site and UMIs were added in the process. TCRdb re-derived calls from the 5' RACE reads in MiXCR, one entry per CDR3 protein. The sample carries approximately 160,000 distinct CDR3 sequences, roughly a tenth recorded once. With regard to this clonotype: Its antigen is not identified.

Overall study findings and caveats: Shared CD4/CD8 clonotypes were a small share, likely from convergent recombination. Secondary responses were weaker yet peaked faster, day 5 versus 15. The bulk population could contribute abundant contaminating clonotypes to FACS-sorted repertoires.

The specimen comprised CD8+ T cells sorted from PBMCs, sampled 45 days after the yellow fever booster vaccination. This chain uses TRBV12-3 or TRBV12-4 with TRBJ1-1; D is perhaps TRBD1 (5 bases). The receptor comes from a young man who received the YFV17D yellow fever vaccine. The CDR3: CASSLAQGNTEAFF. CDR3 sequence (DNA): TGTGCCAGCAGTTTAGCGCAGGGGAACACTGAAGCTTTCTTT.